This T cell receptor (beta chain) was obtained from a study of synovial regulatory T cells in juvenile arthritis. Across the whole study: A few patients were therapy-naive; over five received methotrexate alone. Findings and limits, study-wide: Synovial Tregs shared more CDR3 sequences with iaTregs than other blood Tregs. Synovial Teff and blood CPL repertoires partially overlapped with iaTreg TCR repertoires, which were largely patient-private. Compared with other blood Treg cells, inflammation-associated Treg cells had reduced TCR diversity.

Germline V CDR1 and CDR2: SGHNT, YYREEE (reference sequence). This CDR3 region has 17 residues. Only the protein sequence is given. TCRdb's copy holds only in-frame clones and misses some; the assay was immunoSEQ multiplex PCR. The repertoire table contains 8,000 to 10,000 clones. As to this clone: What it binds is not known.

This chain joins TRBV5-4 and TRBJ2-2; lacking DNA, the TRBD2 call made by TCRdb goes unchecked. The receptor was derived from a donor aged 2-29 years with juvenile idiopathic arthritis. Material for sequencing was Treg cells from blood. Subset here: remaining (HLA-DR-negative) circulating blood Treg cells. Here the CDR3 reads CASRRGLAGENTGELFF. The complete variable domain, with remaining parts taken from reference TRBV5-4 and TRBJ2-2, reads ETGVTQSPTHLIKTRGQQVTLRCSSQSGHNTVSWYQQALGQGPQFIFQYYREEENGRGNFPPRFSGLQFPNYSSELNVNALELDDSALYLCASRRGLAGENTGELFFGEGSRLTVL.